Presented here are 13 T cell receptor beta chains from one specimen sequenced in a study of Ad26.COV2.S vaccination and SARS-CoV-2 variants. Method: immunoSEQ multiplex PCR; TCRdb's copy keeps in-frame clones and lacks some. The table shows 400,000 to 500,000 clones, with 85% to 90% occurring only once. The treatment is: approximately 18 received Ad26.COV2.S at low or high dose, single or two shots; about 5 received placebo; per-sample allocation not given. Each sample was drawn 63 days after the first injection (of vaccine or placebo). Material: peripheral blood, obtained in a trial of Ad26.COV2.S vaccine versus placebo. These receptors were collected from a person between 18 and 59 years old who received the Ad26.COV2.S COVID-19 vaccine or a placebo.

The chain uses TRBV5-1 and TRBJ2-2, with unresolved D. The germline V and J ends were trimmed by 2 bases and 4 bases, with 12 bases remaining between them. CDR1 and CDR2 from the germline V gene are SGHRS and YFSETQ. The CDR3 has 15 amino acids. The CDR3 DNA reads as TGCGCCAGCAGCTTTAGTTCGGGTAGCACCGGGGAGCTGTTTTTT. It is translated as CASSFSSGSTGELFF. The full variable domain, with the rest looked up from reference TRBV5-1 and TRBJ2-2, is KAGVTQTPRYLIKTRGQQVTLSCSPISGHRSVSWYQQTPGQGLQFLFEYFSETQRNKGNFPGRFSGRQFSNSRSEMNVSTLELGDSALYLCASSFSSGSTGELFFGEGSRLTVL.

The chain employs TRBV3-1 (or the pseudogene TRBV3-2) and TRBJ2-7; 16 nucleotides agree with TRBD2. Looked up from germline, CDR1 is LGHDT and CDR2 is YNNKEL (reference sequence). There are 14 residues in the CDR3. Losses at the gene ends were 4 bases for V and 7 bases for J; bases not matched to a gene: 1. The CDR3 DNA is TGTGCCAGCAGCCCGGGACTAGCGGGGGGGGAGCAGTACTTC. This gives the protein CASSPGLAGGEQYF.

This clone was observed once. J is TRBJ2-5 and V is TRBV7-9, with TRBD1 as a possible D gene (6 bases). CDR1 and CDR2 from the germline V gene are SEHNR and FQNEAQ (reference sequence). The CDR3 extends over 15 amino acids. The V end was cut by 5 bases, the J end by 8 bases, with 21 bases between. CDR3: CASSVRGTGVDTQYF. CDR3 DNA sequence: TGTGCCAGCAGCGTGAGGGGGACCGGGGTTGACACCCAGTACTTC.

This sequence joins TRBV28 and TRBJ2-5, with 10 bases fitting TRBD2. V dropped 6 bases and J dropped 8; count of bases not matched to a gene: 6. The CDR3 runs to 13 residues. From germline, CDR1 is MDHEN and CDR2 SYDVKM. The CDR3 DNA sequence: TGTGCCAGCAGCCCTGGACTAGCGGAAACCCAGTACTTC. Translating gives CASSPGLAETQYF.

The J gene is TRBJ2-2, the V gene TRBV5-1; the D gene could be TRBD1 or TRBD2 (5 bases each). Looked up from germline, CDR1 is SGHRS and CDR2 is YFSETQ. V lost 4 bases, J lost 6 bases, and 16 bases lay in between. This CDR3 region has 15 residues. DNA for the CDR3: TGCGCCAGCAGCCCTCTGACAGCGGTACCCGGGGAGCTGTTTTTT. Protein product: CASSPLTAVPGELFF.

The chain links TRBV5-1 to TRBJ1-5, with unresolved D. Germline CDR1 is SGHRS and CDR2 is YFSETQ. V was pared by 2 bases and J by 0 bases, with 9 bases between. The CDR3 has 15 residues. The CDR3, as DNA: TGCGCCAGCAGCTTTGAGGGATTTAGCAATCAGCCCCAGCATTTT. Translated, it gives CASSFEGFSNQPQHF.

This clone has just a few counts. The V call is TRBV7-6, the J call TRBJ2-7; D uncertain. The CDR3 runs to 12 residues. V was shortened by 6 bases and J by 6 bases, with 12 bases between the two germline ends. CDR1 SGHVS and CDR2 FNYEAQ come from the germline V gene. The CDR3 loop is CASSQGPSEQYF. In DNA form, the CDR3 reads TGTGCCAGCAGTCAAGGCCCCTCCGAGCAGTACTTC.

The chain couples TRBV15 to TRBJ2-2, with TRBD1 matching 10 bases. V lost 5 bases and J lost 7; bases outside the gene matches: 7. CDR1 is LNHNV and CDR2 is YYDKDF in the germline V gene (reference sequence). This CDR3 region has 15 residues. DNA for the CDR3: TGTGCCACCAGCTTCAGACAGGGGGCAGGCGGGGAGCTGTTTTTT. It codes for CATSFRQGAGGELFF.

The V gene is TRBV9, the J gene TRBJ2-7; possible D gene TRBD1, 6 bases. The CDR3 consists of 13 residues. Germline CDR1 and CDR2: SGDLS and YYNGEE. Deletions cut 4 bases from V and 4 bases from J, with 12 bases between. The CDR3 DNA is TGTGCCAGCAGCCCAGGGGTCGCATACGAGCAGTACTTC. It specifies CASSPGVAYEQYF.

This chain connects TRBV5-1 to TRBJ2-7; no definite D call. Deletions cut 0 bases from V and 6 bases from J, with 10 bases between. This CDR3 has 13 amino acids. Looked up from germline, CDR1 is SGHRS and CDR2 is YFSETQ. CDR3 coding DNA: TGCGCCAGCAGCTTGGGGGGATCATTCGAGCAGTACTTC. Its translation: CASSLGGSFEQYF. The variable domain in full, with the rest retrieved from reference TRBV5-1 and TRBJ2-7, is KAGVTQTPRYLIKTRGQQVTLSCSPISGHRSVSWYQQTPGQGLQFLFEYFSETQRNKGNFPGRFSGRQFSNSRSEMNVSTLELGDSALYLCASSLGGSFEQYFGPGTRLTVT.

This clone was observed a handful of times. The chain employs TRBV19 and TRBJ1-6; D is perhaps TRBD1 (5 bases). The CDR3 totals 14 residues. Germline loops: CDR1 LNHDA, CDR2 SQIVND (reference sequence). The germline V and J ends were trimmed by 5 bases and 9 bases, with 14 bases remaining between them. The CDR3 DNA reads TGTGCCAGTAGTCCTTGGACATCAAGTTCACCCCTCCACTTT. Translating gives CASSPWTSSSPLHF.

The chain joins TRBV5-5 to TRBJ1-3, with 7 bases that match TRBD1. The CDR3 contains 14 residues. CDR1 SGHKS and CDR2 YYEKEE come from the germline V gene (reference sequence). The trim removed 4 bases at V and 2 bases at J, leaving 3 bases unmatched. CDR3 nucleotides: TGTGCCAGCAGCCCACAGGGGACTGGAAACACCATATATTTT. Translated, it gives CASSPQGTGNTIYF.

The chain carries TRBV15 and TRBJ1-2; D is uncertain. The V gene's germline CDR1 is LNHNV and CDR2 YYDKDF (reference sequence). V lost 0 bases, J lost 6 bases, and 8 bases lay in between. This CDR3 spans 13 amino acids. The CDR3 bases are TGTGCCACCAGCAGAGAGGAGACTGATGGCTACACCTTC. This translates into CATSREETDGYTF.